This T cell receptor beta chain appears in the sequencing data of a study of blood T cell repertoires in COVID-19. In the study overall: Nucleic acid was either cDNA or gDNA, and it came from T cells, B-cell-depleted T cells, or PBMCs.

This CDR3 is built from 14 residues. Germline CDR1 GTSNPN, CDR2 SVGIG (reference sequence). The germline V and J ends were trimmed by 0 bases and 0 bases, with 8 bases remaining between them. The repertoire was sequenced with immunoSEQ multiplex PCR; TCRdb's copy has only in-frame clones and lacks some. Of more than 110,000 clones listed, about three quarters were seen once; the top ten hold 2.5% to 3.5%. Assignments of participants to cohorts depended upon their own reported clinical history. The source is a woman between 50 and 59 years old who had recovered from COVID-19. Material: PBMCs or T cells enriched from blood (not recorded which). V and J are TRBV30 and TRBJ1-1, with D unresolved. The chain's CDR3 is CAWSVRRVNTEAFF. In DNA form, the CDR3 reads TGTGCCTGGAGTGTACGGCGGGTGAACACTGAAGCTTTCTTT.